These 21 T cell receptor beta chains were all obtained from the same sample, sequenced in a study of monozygotic twins with inflammatory bowel disease. TCRdb re-called the 5' RACE reads and gives one entry per CDR3 protein, without DNA. This sample's table reports a few hundred thousand distinct CDR3 sequences. What was sequenced was blood. These TCRs come from a human donor with ulcerative colitis or Crohn's disease, or a healthy co-twin of an affected twin (not recorded which).

The chain is built from TRBV19 and TRBJ1-5; as DNA is missing, the TRBD1 call by TCRdb cannot be tested. CDR3 length: 14 amino acids. Germline assignment: CDR1 LNHDA and CDR2 SQIVND (reference sequence). CDR3 residues: CASNHGQSNQPQHF.

This rearrangement joins TRBV12-3 or TRBV12-4 to TRBJ2-7; the D gene TCRdb calls, TRBD1, cannot be checked with no DNA. The CDR3 length is 15 residues. This chain's CDR3 is CASSFPGQGSYEQYF.

This chain uses TRBV28 with TRBJ2-2; the D call from TCRdb, TRBD1, cannot be confirmed without DNA. The CDR3 sequence is 14 residues long. Germline CDR1 reads MDHEN; CDR2 reads SYDVKM. The CDR3: CASSLNPQGRELFF.

The rearrangement links TRBV29-1 to TRBJ2-2; TCRdb's D call of TRBD1 is untestable without DNA. This CDR3 contains 12 residues. Germline V gene sequence: CDR1 SQVTM, CDR2 ANQGSEA. The CDR3 is CSAGAAMGELFF.

This chain joins TRBV7-2 and TRBJ2-7. The CDR3 extends over 13 amino acids. The germline CDR1 and CDR2 sequences are SGHTA and FQGNSA. The CDR3 reads CASSLRGRDEQYF.

The chain employs TRBV24-1 and TRBJ2-1; without DNA, the TCRdb call of TRBD1 cannot be checked. The CDR3 spans 16 residues. Germline V gene sequence: CDR1 KGHDR, CDR2 SFDVKD. The CDR3 loop reads CATSEPTGGGYNEQFF.

V is TRBV11-2 and J is TRBJ2-4; TCRdb designates TRBD1, a call that cannot be tested without DNA. CDR3 length equals 17 residues. CDR1 is SGHAT, CDR2 FQNNGV, per germline. The CDR3: CASSLDRRKLAKNMQYF. The full variable domain, rest sourced from reference TRBV11-2 and TRBJ2-4, is EAGVAQSPRYKIIEKRQSVAFWCNPISGHATLYWYQQILGQGPKLLIQFQNNGVVDDSQLPKDRFSAERLKGVDSTLKIQPAKLEDSAVYLCASSLDRRKLAKNMQYFGAGTRLSVL.

The chain is built from TRBV5-1 and TRBJ1-1. The CDR3 extends over 15 amino acids. Germline V gene data show CDR1 as SGHRS and CDR2 as YFSETQ. The CDR3: CASSLSVGVNTEAFF.

The chain combines TRBV27 with TRBJ1-3; the TCRdb D gene call, TRBD1, has no DNA to confirm it. This CDR3 has 15 amino acids. Germline CDR1 reads MNHEY; CDR2 reads SMNVEV (reference sequence). The CDR3 sequence: CASRLGRGQADTIYF.

J is TRBJ2-1 and V is TRBV19. CDR1 LNHDA and CDR2 SQIVND come from the germline V gene (reference sequence). This CDR3 region has 14 residues. The CDR3 loop reads CASSISSSYNEQFF.

The V gene is TRBV5-1, the J gene TRBJ1-4; the D call from TCRdb, TRBD1, cannot be confirmed without DNA. The CDR3 totals 16 residues. The germline V gene has CDR1 SGHRS and CDR2 YFSETQ. This CDR3 is CASSLAPDREAGKLFF.

The chain combines TRBV12-3 or TRBV12-4 with TRBJ2-7; TCRdb lists TRBD1, though no DNA is available to test this call. The CDR3 extends over 13 amino acids. CDR3 amino acids: CASSKNRGYEQYF.

The V gene is TRBV6-2 or TRBV6-3, the J gene TRBJ1-6. The CDR3 extends over 14 amino acids. CDR1 and CDR2 from the germline V gene are MNHEY and SVGEGT. This CDR3 is CASTLLQFNSPLHF.

This sequence joins TRBV5-7 and TRBJ2-5; TCRdb's D call of TRBD2 is untestable without DNA. TRBV5-7 is flagged as an ORF with uncertain function. This CDR3 is built from 16 residues. The CDR3 loop reads CASSPAGTAYQETQYF.

J is TRBJ2-5 and V is TRBV19; the D call from TCRdb, TRBD2, cannot be confirmed without DNA. Per the germline V gene, CDR1 is LNHDA and CDR2 is SQIVND (reference sequence). The CDR3 has 13 residues. The CDR3 loop is CASSGLAGETQYF. The full variable domain, its missing parts supplied by reference TRBV19 and TRBJ2-5, is DGGITQSPKYLFRKEGQNVTLSCEQNLNHDAMYWYRQDPGQGLRLIYYSQIVNDFQKGDIAEGYSVSREKKESFPLTVTSAQKNPTAFYLCASSGLAGETQYFGPGTRLLVL.

V usage is TRBV6-1 and J usage is TRBJ2-2; TCRdb returns TRBD1, unconfirmable since there is no DNA. This CDR3 spans 15 amino acids. Germline V CDR1 and CDR2: MNHNS, SASEGT. CDR3 sequence: CASSQGAVNTGELFF.

The chain recombines TRBV5-1 with TRBJ2-2; TCRdb gives TRBD2 as the D gene, but with no DNA this cannot be confirmed. Germline-derived CDR1 and CDR2 are SGHRS and YFSETQ. The CDR3 sequence is 14 residues long. CDR3 sequence reads: CASSSGAEPGELFF.

The chain employs TRBV6-2 or TRBV6-3 and TRBJ1-5; as DNA is missing, the TRBD1 call by TCRdb cannot be tested. CDR3 length: 15 amino acids. Germline CDR1 reads MNHEY; CDR2 reads SVGEGT. CDR3 sequence reads: CASSGTGQSNQPQHF.

The chain combines TRBV5-1 with TRBJ2-2. There are 15 residues in the CDR3. CDR1 and CDR2 from the germline V gene are SGHRS and YFSETQ. CDR3 loop: CASSLPGADTGELFF.

This chain uses TRBV29-1 with TRBJ2-2. Germline V gene lookup returns CDR1 SQVTM and CDR2 ANQGSEA. The CDR3 has 12 amino acids. Here the CDR3 reads CSVRSFTGELFF.

V is TRBV13 and J is TRBJ2-7; no DNA is available, so the TRBD2 call from TCRdb remains unchecked. The V gene's germline CDR1 is PRHDT and CDR2 FYEKMQ (reference sequence). This CDR3 spans 15 amino acids. The CDR3 loop reads CASSYGTGPSREQYF.